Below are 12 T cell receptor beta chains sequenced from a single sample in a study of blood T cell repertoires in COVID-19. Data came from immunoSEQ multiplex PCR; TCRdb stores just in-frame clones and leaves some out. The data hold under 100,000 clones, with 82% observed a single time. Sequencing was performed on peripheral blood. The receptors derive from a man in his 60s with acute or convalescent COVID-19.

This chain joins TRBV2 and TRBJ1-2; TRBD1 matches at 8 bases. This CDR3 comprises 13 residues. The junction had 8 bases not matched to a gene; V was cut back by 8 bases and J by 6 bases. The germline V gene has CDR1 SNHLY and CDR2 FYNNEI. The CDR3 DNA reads TGTGCCAGCGCCGGACAGGGCTTGGATGGCTACACCTTC. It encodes CASAGQGLDGYTF.

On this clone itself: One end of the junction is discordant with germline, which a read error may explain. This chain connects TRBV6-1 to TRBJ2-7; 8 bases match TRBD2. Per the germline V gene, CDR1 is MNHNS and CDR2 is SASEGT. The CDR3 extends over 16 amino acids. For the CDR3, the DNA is TGTGCCAGCAGCGAAGGCCTAGCGGGCAACGGGTACGAGCAGTACTTC. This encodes CASSEGLAGNGYEQYF.

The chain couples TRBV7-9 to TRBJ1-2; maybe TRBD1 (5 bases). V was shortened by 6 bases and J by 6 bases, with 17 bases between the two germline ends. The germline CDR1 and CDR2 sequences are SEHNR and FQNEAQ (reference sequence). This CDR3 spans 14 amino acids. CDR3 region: CASRRFEGRDGYTF. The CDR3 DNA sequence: TGTGCCAGCAGGAGGTTTGAGGGGAGGGATGGCTACACCTTC.

The CDR3 loop is CASSLAIASGIYEQYF. The CDR3 nucleotides read TGTGCCAGCAGCTTGGCCATCGCTAGCGGGATTTACGAGCAGTACTTC. The J gene is TRBJ2-7, the V gene TRBV5-4, with 9 nucleotides matching TRBD2. This CDR3 comprises 16 residues. The germline V gene encodes CDR1 SGHNT and CDR2 YYREEE (reference sequence). The junction had 8 bases not matched to a gene; V was cut back by 0 bases and J by 4 bases.

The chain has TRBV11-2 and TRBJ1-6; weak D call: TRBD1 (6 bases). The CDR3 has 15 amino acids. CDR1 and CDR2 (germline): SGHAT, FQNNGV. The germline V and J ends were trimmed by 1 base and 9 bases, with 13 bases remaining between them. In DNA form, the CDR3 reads TGTGCCAGCAGCTTAGCAAATCAGGGGCGTTCACCCCTCCACTTT. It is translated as CASSLANQGRSPLHF.

CDR3 in DNA: TGCGCCAGCAGTGAGCGGGTTCCCGGGGAGCTGTTTTTT. Protein sequence: CASSERVPGELFF. The chain links TRBV10-1 to TRBJ2-2; D not certain. The CDR3 contains 13 residues. Germline V gene data show CDR1 as WNHNN and CDR2 as SYGVQD (reference sequence). The V end was cut by 2 bases, the J end by 6 bases, with 7 bases between.

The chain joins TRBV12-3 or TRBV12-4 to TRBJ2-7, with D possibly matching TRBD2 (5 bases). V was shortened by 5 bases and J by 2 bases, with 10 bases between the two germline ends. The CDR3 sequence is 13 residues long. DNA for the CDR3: TGTGCCAGCAGTGGCGGGCCGCCCTACGAGCAGTACTTC. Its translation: CASSGGPPYEQYF.

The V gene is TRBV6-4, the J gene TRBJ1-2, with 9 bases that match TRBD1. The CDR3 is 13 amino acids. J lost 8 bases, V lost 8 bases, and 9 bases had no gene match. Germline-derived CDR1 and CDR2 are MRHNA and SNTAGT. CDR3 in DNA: TGTGCCAGCCGCCGGGACAGGGTCCGGGGCTACACCTTC. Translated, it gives CASRRDRVRGYTF.

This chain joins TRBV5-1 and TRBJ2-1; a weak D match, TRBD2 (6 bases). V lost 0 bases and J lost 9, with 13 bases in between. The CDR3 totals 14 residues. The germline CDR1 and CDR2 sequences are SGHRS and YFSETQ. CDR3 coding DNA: TGCGCCAGCAGCTTGGGATCTAAGGAGGGTGAGCAGTTCTTC. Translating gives CASSLGSKEGEQFF.

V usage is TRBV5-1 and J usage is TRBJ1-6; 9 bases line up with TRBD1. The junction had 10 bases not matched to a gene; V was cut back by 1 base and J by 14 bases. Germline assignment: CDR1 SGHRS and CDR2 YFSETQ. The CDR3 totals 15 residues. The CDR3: CASSLKQGAEGSLHF. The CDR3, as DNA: TGCGCCAGCAGCTTGAAACAGGGGGCAGAAGGCTCCCTCCACTTT.

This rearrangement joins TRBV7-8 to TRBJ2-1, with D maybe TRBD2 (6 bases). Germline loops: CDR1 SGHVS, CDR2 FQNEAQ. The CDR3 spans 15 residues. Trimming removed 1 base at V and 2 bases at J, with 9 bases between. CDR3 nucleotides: TGTGCCAGCAGCTTAGTTAGCGGAGCCTACAATGAGCAGTTCTTC. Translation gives CASSLVSGAYNEQFF.

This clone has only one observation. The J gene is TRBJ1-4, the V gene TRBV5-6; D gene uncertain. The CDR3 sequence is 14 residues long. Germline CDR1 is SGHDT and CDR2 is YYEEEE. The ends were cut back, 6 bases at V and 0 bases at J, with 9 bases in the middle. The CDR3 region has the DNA TGTGCCAGCAAACGGAGTGCAACTAATGAAAAACTGTTTTTT. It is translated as CASKRSATNEKLFF.